Shown below are 9 T cell receptor beta chains from a single sample sequenced in a study of T cell responses to AZD1222 COVID-19 vaccine. Data came from immunoSEQ multiplex PCR; TCRdb stores just in-frame clones and leaves some out. The table lists about 200,000 clones, about 92% of them singletons, with 3.6% in the top ten. This specimen was peripheral blood, taken 28 days after the second dose of the MenACWY control vaccine. The receptors come from an adult who received the MenACWY meningococcal vaccine as a control.

V and J are TRBV12-5 and TRBJ2-3; D is possibly TRBD1 (5 bases). The CDR3 consists of 13 residues. Per germline, CDR1 LGHNT and CDR2 FRNRAP. V lost 4 bases, J lost 4 bases, and 9 bases lay in between. CDR3 sequence (DNA): TGTGCTAGTGGTTCCCTGACAGCAGATACGCAGTATTTT. Amino acids: CASGSLTADTQYF.

This chain connects TRBV27 to TRBJ2-1, with 9 bases matching TRBD2. The CDR3 contains 14 residues. The ends lost 4 bases at V and 7 bases at J; junction bases unmatched: 5. Germline assignment: CDR1 MNHEY and CDR2 SMNVEV (reference sequence). This CDR3 reads CASSSGGRGNEQFF. The CDR3 DNA is TGTGCCAGCAGTTCGGGCGGGAGGGGTAATGAGCAGTTCTTC.

The V gene is TRBV5-1, the J gene TRBJ1-1, with D possibly TRBD1 on 6 matching bases. V dropped 2 bases and J dropped 2 bases, with 10 bases sitting between them. From germline, CDR1 is SGHRS and CDR2 YFSETQ. The CDR3 spans 14 residues. Here the CDR3 reads CASSFEQGNTEAFF. The CDR3 nucleotides are TGCGCCAGCAGCTTCGAACAGGGTAACACTGAAGCTTTCTTT.

The chain employs TRBV27 and TRBJ1-2, with D perhaps matching TRBD1 (6 bases). V was trimmed by 1 base and J by 8 bases, leaving 14 bases between them. Germline V gene data show CDR1 as MNHEY and CDR2 as SMNVEV (reference sequence). The CDR3 consists of 14 residues. The CDR3 loop is CASSLLQGGRGYTF. The CDR3 bases are TGTGCCAGCAGTTTATTACAGGGAGGGAGGGGCTACACCTTC.

This chain links TRBV24-1 with TRBJ2-2; TRBD1 agrees at 10 bases. Germline loops: CDR1 KGHDR, CDR2 SFDVKD. Trimming cost V 0 bases and J 10 bases; bases outside gene matches: 7. CDR3 length: 16 amino acids. The CDR3 coding sequence is TGTGCCACCAGTGATTTGCGGGGACAGGGGTACGAGGAGCTGTTTTTT. Protein sequence: CATSDLRGQGYEELFF.

CDR3 sequence: CASSQSGGGGNQPQHF. The CDR3 nucleotides are TGTGCCAGCAGTCAATCAGGCGGGGGGGGCAATCAGCCCCAGCATTTT. The chain employs TRBV25-1 and TRBJ1-5, with D perhaps matching TRBD1 (5 bases). Trimming stripped 5 bases from V and 2 bases from J, with 16 bases between. The V gene's germline CDR1 is MGHDK and CDR2 SYGVNS. This CDR3 region has 16 residues.

The V gene is TRBV4-3, the J gene TRBJ2-6; a weak D match, TRBD2 (6 bases). From germline, CDR1 is LGHNA and CDR2 YSLEER. This CDR3 has 17 residues. Trimming stripped 3 bases from V and 6 bases from J, with 18 bases between. The CDR3 protein is CASSQGTRTAEANVLTF. In DNA form, the CDR3 reads TGCGCCAGCAGCCAGGGGACTCGTACCGCCGAGGCCAACGTCCTGACTTTC.

This clone was recorded once. The chain uses TRBV15 and TRBJ1-2; D is undetermined. CDR3 length: 15 amino acids. The V end was cut by 3 bases, the J end by 5 bases, with 16 bases between. CDR1 is LNHNV and CDR2 is YYDKDF in the germline V gene (reference sequence). Written as DNA, the CDR3 is TGTGCCACCAGCAGTACGATGGGTGGAAGGTATGGCTACACCTTC. Its translation: CATSSTMGGRYGYTF.

The chain has TRBV2 and TRBJ1-4; 8 nucleotides match TRBD1. Trimming at V came to 6 bases and at J to 5 bases, leaving 5 bases not matched to a gene. Germline V lookup: CDR1 SNHLY, CDR2 FYNNEI. This CDR3 has 14 amino acids. CDR3 DNA: TGTGCCAGCAGGCGACAGGGGCTAAATGAAAAACTGTTTTTT. It encodes CASRRQGLNEKLFF.